This T cell receptor (beta chain) comes out of a study of blood T cell repertoires in COVID-19. Here immunoSEQ multiplex PCR was the method, and the copy in TCRdb shows in-frame clones only, minus some. The sample includes about 100,000 clones, around 93% seen only once; the top ten take around a sixth. Germline V CDR1 and CDR2: GTSNPN, SVGIG (reference sequence). This CDR3 has 15 residues. V was pared by 1 base and J by 0 bases, with 10 bases between. Input material: peripheral blood. The clonotype comes from a man in his fifties with acute or convalescent COVID-19. The V and J genes are TRBV30 and TRBJ1-5; no clear D gene. The CDR3 sequence is CAWSAQAYSNQPQHF. The CDR3 DNA is TGTGCCTGGAGTGCGCAGGCCTATAGCAATCAGCCCCAGCATTTT.